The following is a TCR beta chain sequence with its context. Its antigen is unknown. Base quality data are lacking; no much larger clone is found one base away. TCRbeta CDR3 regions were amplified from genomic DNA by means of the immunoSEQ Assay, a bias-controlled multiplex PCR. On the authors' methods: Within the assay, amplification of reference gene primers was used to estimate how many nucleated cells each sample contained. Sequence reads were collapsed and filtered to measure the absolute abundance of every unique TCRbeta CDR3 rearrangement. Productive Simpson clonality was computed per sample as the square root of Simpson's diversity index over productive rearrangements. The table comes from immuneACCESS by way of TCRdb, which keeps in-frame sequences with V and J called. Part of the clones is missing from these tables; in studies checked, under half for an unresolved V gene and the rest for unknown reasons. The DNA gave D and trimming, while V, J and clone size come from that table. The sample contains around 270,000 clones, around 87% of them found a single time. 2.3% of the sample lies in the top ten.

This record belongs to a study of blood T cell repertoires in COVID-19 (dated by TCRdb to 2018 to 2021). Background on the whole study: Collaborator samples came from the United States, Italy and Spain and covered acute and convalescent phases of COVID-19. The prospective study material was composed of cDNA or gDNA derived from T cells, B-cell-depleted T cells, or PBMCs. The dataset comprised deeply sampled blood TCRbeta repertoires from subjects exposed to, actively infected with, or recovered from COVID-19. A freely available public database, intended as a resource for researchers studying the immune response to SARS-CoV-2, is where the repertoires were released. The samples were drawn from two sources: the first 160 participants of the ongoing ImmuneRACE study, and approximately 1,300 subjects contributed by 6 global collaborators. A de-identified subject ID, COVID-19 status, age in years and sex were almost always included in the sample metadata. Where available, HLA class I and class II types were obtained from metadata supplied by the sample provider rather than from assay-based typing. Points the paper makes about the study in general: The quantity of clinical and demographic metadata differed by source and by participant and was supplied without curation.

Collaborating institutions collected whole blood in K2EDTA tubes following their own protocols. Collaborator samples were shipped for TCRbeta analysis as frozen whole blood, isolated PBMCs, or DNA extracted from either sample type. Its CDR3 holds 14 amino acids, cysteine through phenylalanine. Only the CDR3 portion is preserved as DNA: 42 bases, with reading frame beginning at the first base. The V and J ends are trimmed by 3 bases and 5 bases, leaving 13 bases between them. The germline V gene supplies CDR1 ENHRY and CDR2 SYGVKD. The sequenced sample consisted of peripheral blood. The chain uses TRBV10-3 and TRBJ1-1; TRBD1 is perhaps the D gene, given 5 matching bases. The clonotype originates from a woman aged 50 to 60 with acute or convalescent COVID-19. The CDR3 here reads CAISDRTRGTEAFF. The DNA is TGTGCCATCAGTGATAGGACCCGGGGGACTGAAGCTTTCTTT.